These 32 T cell receptor beta chains came from one sample sequenced in a study of shared clonotypes between healthy human individuals. Sequencing was performed with immunoSEQ multiplex PCR; in TCRdb, only in-frame clones are kept and a portion is missing. The data contain under 2,500,000 clones, roughly 95% of them singletons. The specimen was naive CD4+ T cells sorted from blood. Subset described: CD45RA+ positively selected. The receptors shown here come from a young man in good health.

The chain has TRBV30 and TRBJ2-3; weak D call: TRBD1 (6 bases). Germline CDR1 is GTSNPN and CDR2 is SVGIG (reference sequence). Trimming stripped 4 bases from V and 4 bases from J, with 12 bases between. The CDR3 loop spans 13 amino acids. CDR3 protein: CAWNHPGADTQYF. The CDR3 region has the DNA TGTGCCTGGAATCACCCAGGGGCAGATACGCAGTATTTT.

The V gene is TRBV5-4, the J gene TRBJ2-6; D call uncertain. Trimming removed 4 bases at V and 12 bases at J, with 14 bases between. The CDR3 loop spans 13 amino acids. Germline V lookup: CDR1 SGHNT, CDR2 YYREEE (reference sequence). CDR3 loop: CASSVDGLSVLTF. The DNA for the CDR3 is TGTGCCAGCAGCGTGGACGGTTTATCCGTCCTGACTTTC.

The chain couples TRBV28 to TRBJ1-2; 11 bases are a match to TRBD1. CDR1 is MDHEN, CDR2 SYDVKM, per germline. This CDR3 contains 17 residues. The V and J ends lost 6 bases and 8 bases, in that order; junction bases with no gene match: 17. The CDR3 is CASSTVFLDRGREGYTF. The CDR3 bases are TGTGCCAGCAGCACCGTATTCTTGGACAGGGGGCGAGAAGGCTACACCTTC.

The V and J genes are TRBV5-4 and TRBJ2-4, with D tentatively TRBD1 (6 bases). V lost 1 base and J 1 base, leaving 18 bases between the germline ends. The CDR3 contains 18 residues. Germline CDR1 is SGHNT and CDR2 is YYREEE (reference sequence). The CDR3 DNA reads as TGTGCCAGCAGCTTGACCGAAGGGACATCAGGGGCCAAAAACATTCAGTACTTC. This translates into CASSLTEGTSGAKNIQYF.

V and J are TRBV4-1 and TRBJ1-2, with D perhaps TRBD1 (6 bases). CDR1 is MGHRA and CDR2 is YSYEKL in the germline V gene. The CDR3 sequence is 14 residues long. Trimming shortened V by 2 bases and J by 5 bases, and 12 bases separated the two germline ends. The CDR3 DNA is TGCGCCAGCAGCCAACCGAAGGGGGGATATGGCTACACCTTC. It yields the protein CASSQPKGGYGYTF.

This clone was counted once. The gene calls are TRBV7-9 and TRBJ2-7, with D possibly matching TRBD2 (5 bases). This CDR3 contains 15 residues. Germline V lookup: CDR1 SEHNR, CDR2 FQNEAQ (reference sequence). Trimming cost V 0 bases and J 5 bases, with 14 bases left between them. The CDR3 here is CASSLASGIPNEQYF. The CDR3 DNA is TGTGCCAGCAGCTTAGCGTCCGGGATTCCCAACGAGCAGTACTTC.

The chain couples TRBV10-1 to TRBJ2-7, with 7 bases matching TRBD2. V trimming: 4 bases; J trimming: 2 bases; junction bases outside the gene matches: 8. Germline assignment: CDR1 WNHNN and CDR2 SYGVQD (reference sequence). The CDR3 is made up of 15 amino acids. The CDR3 region is CASSGEAGQPYEQYF. The CDR3 DNA reads TGCGCCAGCAGTGGAGAAGCGGGGCAACCCTACGAGCAGTACTTC.

The chain has TRBV7-2 and TRBJ1-2; 9 nucleotides agree with TRBD1. Germline CDR1 reads SGHTA; CDR2 reads FQGNSA. With 4 bases clipped from V and 5 bases from J, the junction kept 8 bases outside the gene matches. This CDR3 spans 15 amino acids. The CDR3 reads CASSSRDRVGYGYTF. CDR3 bases: TGTGCCAGCAGCTCCAGGGACAGGGTAGGGTATGGCTACACCTTC. Using reference TRBV7-2 and TRBJ1-2 for the parts outside the CDR3, the full variable domain is GAGVSQSPSNKVTEKGKDVELRCDPISGHTALYWYRQSLGQGLEFLIYFQGNSAPDKSGLPSDRFSAERTGGSVSTLTIQRTQQEDSAVYLCASSSRDRVGYGYTFGSGTRLTVV.

The chain couples TRBV19 to TRBJ1-2; 10 nucleotides match TRBD1. The CDR3 covers 15 residues. V shed 5 bases and J 3 bases; nucleotides not matched to a gene: 6. The germline CDR1 and CDR2 sequences are LNHDA and SQIVND (reference sequence). The CDR3 region is CASSGLGTGDYGYTF. The CDR3 bases are TGTGCCAGTAGTGGATTAGGGACAGGGGACTATGGCTACACCTTC.

The CDR3 loop reads CAISVGQGDEQYF. The DNA of the CDR3 is TGTGCCATCAGTGTTGGACAGGGGGACGAGCAGTACTTC. V is TRBV10-3 and J is TRBJ2-7, with 10 bases identical to TRBD1. The V and J ends lost 4 bases and 5 bases, in that order; junction bases with no gene match: 2. The CDR3 runs 13 residues. Per the germline V gene, CDR1 is ENHRY and CDR2 is SYGVKD.

The CDR3 here is CAISEWGANEQFF. Here the CDR3 DNA reads TGTGCCATCAGTGAGTGGGGGGCGAATGAGCAGTTCTTC. V gene TRBV10-3 combines with J gene TRBJ2-1; the D call may be TRBD1 or TRBD2 (6 bases each). The germline V gene has CDR1 ENHRY and CDR2 SYGVKD. Trimming stripped 1 base from V and 7 bases from J, with 8 bases between. CDR3 size: 13 residues.

V is TRBV5-5 and J is TRBJ2-5; D remains ambiguous. Germline loops: CDR1 SGHKS, CDR2 YYEKEE (reference sequence). Trimming took 2 bases from V and 9 from J, leaving 14 bases between them. The CDR3 is made up of 13 amino acids. CDR3 protein: CASSFLGARAQYF. DNA for the CDR3: TGTGCCAGCAGCTTCCTGGGTGCTAGGGCCCAGTACTTC.

The V gene is TRBV6-5, the J gene TRBJ1-1; a possible D gene is TRBD1 (6 bases). Germline values: CDR1 MNHEY, CDR2 SVGAGI. Trimming took off 4 bases at V and 10 bases at J, with 19 bases between the two ends. The CDR3 covers 14 residues. The chain's CDR3 is CASSSSGAIGGAFF. The CDR3 bases are TGTGCCAGCAGTTCGTCAGGAGCCATAGGGGGAGCTTTCTTT.

The chain carries TRBV5-1 and TRBJ1-1; weak D call: TRBD1 (5 bases). CDR1 is SGHRS, CDR2 YFSETQ, per germline. Trimming removed 0 bases at V and 4 bases at J, with 13 bases between. This CDR3 has 15 amino acids. Written as DNA, the CDR3 is TGCGCCAGCAGCTTGGACCTGGGGGGGATCACTGAAGCTTTCTTT. Translated: CASSLDLGGITEAFF.

The chain joins TRBV30 to TRBJ2-5; TRBD2 agrees at 8 bases. The CDR3 length is 15 residues. Per germline, CDR1 GTSNPN and CDR2 SVGIG (reference sequence). V was pared by 4 bases and J by 5 bases, with 12 bases of the junction left unmatched. The CDR3 loop reads CAWNSGTLYSETQYF. CDR3 in DNA: TGTGCCTGGAATAGCGGGACTCTCTACTCCGAGACCCAGTACTTC.

The genes are TRBV6-6 and TRBJ2-7; D tentatively fits TRBD1 or TRBD2 (5 bases each). Germline V gene sequence: CDR1 MNHNY, CDR2 SVGAGI (reference sequence). The V gene lost 4 bases and the J gene lost 3 bases, with 19 bases spanning the gap. The CDR3 runs to 16 residues. The CDR3 protein is CASSFTLTGTGYEQYF. In nucleotides, the CDR3 is TGTGCCAGCAGTTTCACTCTAACGGGGACGGGCTACGAGCAGTACTTC.

The chain uses TRBV11-2 and TRBJ2-7; no clear D. The V end was cut by 5 bases, the J end by 2 bases, with 13 bases between. Germline values: CDR1 SGHAT, CDR2 FQNNGV. CDR3 size: 14 residues. The DNA of the CDR3 is TGTGCCAGCAGCCCCTCTATAGTGGCCTACGAGCAGTACTTC. Protein sequence: CASSPSIVAYEQYF.

The chain recombines TRBV7-2 with TRBJ1-5; no definite D call. This CDR3 contains 17 residues. Germline-derived CDR1 and CDR2 are SGHTA and FQGNSA. V shed 0 bases and J shed 1 base, with 13 bases lying between them. CDR3 sequence reads: CASSLAQISGSNQPQHF. DNA for the CDR3: TGTGCCAGCAGCTTAGCCCAAATCTCGGGGAGCAATCAGCCCCAGCATTTT.

As concerns this clone: Other DNA sequences within the sample encode an identical CDR3. This chain links TRBV5-4 with TRBJ2-7, with 8 bases matching TRBD2. V was pared by 1 base and J by 2 bases, with 5 bases of the junction left unmatched. CDR3 length equals 15 residues. CDR1 is SGHNT, CDR2 YYREEE, per germline (reference sequence). CDR3 region: CASSLSTGGPYEQYF. CDR3 nucleotide sequence: TGTGCCAGCAGCTTGTCGACGGGAGGGCCCTACGAGCAGTACTTC.

J is TRBJ2-1 and V is TRBV29-1; TRBD2 matches 7 bases. The CDR3 totals 12 residues. Germline CDR1 is SQVTM and CDR2 is ANQGSEA. CDR3 sequence (DNA): TGCCTCTATACGGGGCGGGAGAATGAGCAGTTCTTC. Its protein is CLYTGRENEQFF.

V is TRBV6-1 and J is TRBJ1-6; D perhaps matches TRBD1 (6 bases). The length of the CDR3 is 15 residues. Germline V gene sequence: CDR1 MNHNS, CDR2 SASEGT. The V gene lost 7 bases and the J gene lost 7 bases, with 17 bases spanning the gap. The CDR3 is CASNPDSQQNSPLHF. CDR3 coding DNA: TGTGCCAGCAACCCGGACAGCCAACAAAATTCACCCCTCCACTTT.

In this sample, this clone turned up a few times. The chain carries TRBV29-1 and TRBJ2-1, with 9 bases fitting TRBD1. Germline lookup yields CDR1 SQVTM and CDR2 ANQGSEA. There are 15 residues in the CDR3. Trimming removed 7 bases from V and 7 bases from J; junction bases left unmatched: 14. The CDR3, as DNA: TGCAGCGGGACCCCCTGGGACAGGGAACGAAATGAGCAGTTCTTC. It encodes CSGTPWDRERNEQFF.

This chain joins TRBV27 and TRBJ2-7; 7 bases align to TRBD1. Trimming at V came to 3 bases and at J to 3 bases, leaving 5 bases not matched to a gene. Germline lookup yields CDR1 MNHEY and CDR2 SMNVEV (reference sequence). The CDR3 loop spans 14 amino acids. CDR3 in DNA: TGTGCCAGCAGTTTCCGGGACAGACTCTACGAGCAGTACTTC. Translated: CASSFRDRLYEQYF.

The chain uses TRBV7-8 and TRBJ2-7; TRBD2 is a possible D gene (5 bases). There are 15 residues in the CDR3. The ends were cut back, 1 base at V and 2 bases at J, with 12 bases in the middle. The germline CDR1 and CDR2 sequences are SGHVS and FQNEAQ. CDR3 in DNA: TGTGCCAGCAGCTTAGTCGGGGAAAGGGCCTACGAGCAGTACTTC. Encoded protein: CASSLVGERAYEQYF.

This rearrangement joins TRBV11-1 to TRBJ2-1; 13 positions match TRBD2. The ends lost 5 bases at V and 5 bases at J; junction bases unmatched: 3. CDR1 is SGHAT and CDR2 is FQDESV in the germline V gene (reference sequence). This CDR3 comprises 15 residues. CDR3 region: CASSRGLAGDNEQFF. The CDR3 DNA reads as TGTGCCAGCAGCCGAGGACTAGCGGGGGACAATGAGCAGTTCTTC. Based on the CDR3 plus reference TRBV11-1 and TRBJ2-1, the full variable domain is EAEVAQSPRYKITEKSQAVAFWCDPISGHATLYWYRQILGQGPELLVQFQDESVVDDSQLPKDRFSAERLKGVDSTLKIQPAELGDSAMYLCASSRGLAGDNEQFFGPGTRLTVL.

V is TRBV6-5 and J is TRBJ1-2; a possible D gene is TRBD1 (5 bases). The V and J ends lost 5 bases and 4 bases respectively, with 11 bases between them. The CDR3 covers 13 residues. The germline gives CDR1 MNHEY, CDR2 SVGAGI. Here the CDR3 reads CASSGRDGYGYTF. The CDR3 DNA reads as TGTGCCAGCAGTGGCCGGGACGGCTATGGCTACACCTTC.

The chain joins TRBV28 to TRBJ1-5; maybe TRBD1 (6 bases). The germline V gene has CDR1 MDHEN and CDR2 SYDVKM. This CDR3 comprises 15 residues. V was clipped by 6 bases and J by 3 bases, with 15 bases between them. DNA of the CDR3: TGTGCCAGCAGCACAGGGAAGGTAAACAATCAGCCCCAGCATTTT. This gives the protein CASSTGKVNNQPQHF.

DNA of the CDR3: TGTGCCAGCAGCGTACTTGGGCGCGGGAGCGTAAATACGCAGTATTTT. It is translated as CASSVLGRGSVNTQYF. V and J are TRBV9 and TRBJ2-3; 7 bases agree with TRBD2. CDR1 is SGDLS, CDR2 YYNGEE, per germline. Trimming at V came to 1 base and at J to 7 bases, leaving 12 bases not matched to a gene. This CDR3 comprises 16 residues.

The V call is TRBV30, the J call TRBJ1-3, with TRBD1 identical over 9 bases. J gave up 3 bases and V 0 bases, and 3 bases lay outside the gene matches. There are 15 residues in the CDR3. The germline V gene has CDR1 GTSNPN and CDR2 SVGIG (reference sequence). The CDR3 nucleotides read TGTGCCTGGAGTGTAGGACAGGGGTATGGAAACACCATATATTTT. Translated: CAWSVGQGYGNTIYF.

This rearrangement joins TRBV7-2 to TRBJ2-2, with TRBD2 matching over 11 bases. The ends lost 10 bases at V and 6 bases at J; junction bases unmatched: 7. The CDR3 consists of 14 residues. Germline values: CDR1 SGHTA, CDR2 FQGNSA. Written as DNA, the CDR3 is TGTGCCACCTCGACTAGCGGGATACCCGGGGAGCTGTTTTTT. Its translation is CATSTSGIPGELFF.

The chain carries TRBV6-4 and TRBJ2-7, with D perhaps being TRBD1 or TRBD2 (5 bases each). From germline, CDR1 is MRHNA and CDR2 SNTAGT. This CDR3 spans 13 amino acids. V lost 6 bases, J lost 3 bases, and 12 bases lay in between. In DNA form, the CDR3 reads TGTGCCAGCAGCCGGGACGGAGGCTACGAGCAGTACTTC. It codes for CASSRDGGYEQYF.

This sequence joins TRBV28 and TRBJ2-7; D is unresolved. Trimming stripped 4 bases from V and 8 bases from J, with 18 bases between. The CDR3 consists of 14 residues. Germline V lookup: CDR1 MDHEN, CDR2 SYDVKM. CDR3 sequence (DNA): TGTGCCAGCAGTTCCCTTGACCCTCCTTTTAAGCAGTACTTC. Translation gives CASSSLDPPFKQYF.